Here is one T cell receptor (beta chain) with its context. Its cognate antigen has yet to be identified. Qualities for individual bases were not recorded, and no much larger clone is one base off. Library preparation was by the immunoSEQ multiplex PCR assay. TCRdb holds this immuneACCESS table with in-frame rearrangements only. Some clones are missing; in checked studies, unresolved V genes explain under half, and the rest has no known cause. A total of approximately 44,000 clones appear in this sample, 70% to 90% of them only once. The ten largest clones take up around 0.6% of the sample. This entry comes from a study of T cell changes during pregnancy in multiple sclerosis (dated by TCRdb to between 2018 and 2021). About the investigation overall: The study examined how the T cell repertoire changed over the course of pregnancy in women with multiple sclerosis.

This clonotype was sampled from a female donor with multiple sclerosis, enrolled in a pregnancy study. The sequencing used CD4+ T cells from peripheral blood mononuclear cells, collected in the first trimester of pregnancy.

The CDR3 protein: CASSFRDLNEQFF. The sequenced DNA: TGTGCCAGCAGTTTCCGGGACTTGAATGAGCAGTTCTTC. The V and J segments used are TRBV27 and TRBJ2-1, and perhaps TRBD2 as D gene, on 6 matching bases. From the cysteine through the phenylalanine, the CDR3 covers 13 amino acids. Only the CDR3 part of the read is kept: 39 bases, read in frame from the first base. The junction carries 10 bases between V and J, which are trimmed by 3 bases and 7 bases respectively. The germline V gene (reference sequence) gives CDR1 as MNHEY and CDR2 as SMNVEV.